These T cell receptor beta chains were read from a single sample in a study of blood T cell repertoires in COVID-19. Assay used: immunoSEQ multiplex PCR; TCRdb lists only in-frame clones, some missing. The sample consists of about 280,000 clones, around 87% of them appearing once. Sequencing input: PBMCs or T cells enriched from blood (not recorded which). The source is a woman aged 18-30 years with acute COVID-19. CDR3s include the opening cysteine and the closing phenylalanine or tryptophan. The order of the fields is clone size, J gene, V gene, D gene, CDR3 DNA, CDR3 protein. The D gene is left open where the match is weak. Rows may omit the clone size; those that give it use once, few, many or a size class.

clone_size: .; j_call: TRBJ2-3; v_call: TRBV30; d_call: TRBD1; cdr3_nt: TGTGCCTGGAGTGCAACAAGACAGGGCGGAACGCAGTATTTT; cdr3_aa: CAWSATRQGGTQYF
clone_size: .; j_call: TRBJ2-1; v_call: TRBV19; d_call: .; cdr3_nt: TGTGCCAGTAGTATACCGTCTAGCGCCATCCGCTACAATGAGCAGTTCTTC; cdr3_aa: CASSIPSSAIRYNEQFF
clone_size: .; j_call: TRBJ2-2; v_call: TRBV7-6; d_call: TRBD2; cdr3_nt: TGTGCCAGCAGCTTAGATGGTGGACTAGCGGGGAACACCGGGGAGCTGTTTTTT; cdr3_aa: CASSLDGGLAGNTGELFF
clone_size: .; j_call: TRBJ2-3; v_call: TRBV29-1; d_call: TRBD2; cdr3_nt: TGCAGCGTTGTGGGAGGGACCACAGATACGCAGTATTTT; cdr3_aa: CSVVGGTTDTQYF
clone_size: .; j_call: TRBJ2-7; v_call: TRBV28; d_call: TRBD1; cdr3_nt: TGTGCCAGCAGTTTAGCACAGGGGAGCTACGAGCAGTACTTC; cdr3_aa: CASSLAQGSYEQYF
clone_size: .; j_call: TRBJ1-6; v_call: TRBV9; d_call: TRBD1; cdr3_nt: TGTGCCAGCAGCGCCCTGGGACAGGTCAATTCACCCCTCCACTTT; cdr3_aa: CASSALGQVNSPLHF
clone_size: .; j_call: TRBJ1-2; v_call: TRBV7-2; d_call: TRBD1; cdr3_nt: TGTGCCAGCAGCTTAGACGTAGCCCAGGGGGCTGGCGGCTACACCTTC; cdr3_aa: CASSLDVAQGAGGYTF
clone_size: .; j_call: TRBJ1-4; v_call: TRBV18; d_call: .; cdr3_nt: TGTGCCAGCTCGCTACTAACAGGGAATGGGGATGAAAAACTGTTTTTT; cdr3_aa: CASSLLTGNGDEKLFF
clone_size: .; j_call: TRBJ2-7; v_call: TRBV2; d_call: TRBD1; cdr3_nt: TGTGCCAGCAGGAACGCCGGGACAGGACGCCTCGAGCAGTACTTC; cdr3_aa: CASRNAGTGRLEQYF
clone_size: .; j_call: TRBJ1-1; v_call: TRBV7-2; d_call: TRBD1; cdr3_nt: TGTGCCAGCAGCTTTCAGGGGGCGCGAAAAGCTTTCTTT; cdr3_aa: CASSFQGARKAFF
clone_size: .; j_call: TRBJ1-2; v_call: TRBV7-9; d_call: TRBD1; cdr3_nt: TGTGCCAGCAGCTTAGGAGGGACAGGATATGGCTACACCTTC; cdr3_aa: CASSLGGTGYGYTF
clone_size: .; j_call: TRBJ1-2; v_call: TRBV19; d_call: .; cdr3_nt: TGTGCCAGTAGTCCGAGTGTATATGGCTACACCTTC; cdr3_aa: CASSPSVYGYTF
clone_size: once; j_call: TRBJ1-2; v_call: TRBV14; d_call: .; cdr3_nt: TGTGCCAGCAGCCAAGAAACGGCGAGCGTCTATGGCTACACCTTC; cdr3_aa: CASSQETASVYGYTF
clone_size: once; j_call: TRBJ1-3; v_call: TRBV2; d_call: .; cdr3_nt: TGTGCCAGCAGACTTACAGGCGTCTCTGGAAACACCATATATTTT; cdr3_aa: CASRLTGVSGNTIYF
clone_size: .; j_call: TRBJ1-1; v_call: TRBV30; d_call: .; cdr3_nt: TGTGCCTCCCGAGGGGGAGGGGACGTGCGAGGGGCTGAAGCTTTCTTT; cdr3_aa: CASRGGGDVRGAEAFF
clone_size: .; j_call: TRBJ2-1; v_call: TRBV11-3; d_call: .; cdr3_nt: TGTGCCAGCAGCCGGTCCGTGGTTGGCTCCTACAATGAGCAGTTCTTC; cdr3_aa: CASSRSVVGSYNEQFF
clone_size: .; j_call: TRBJ2-5; v_call: TRBV19; d_call: TRBD1; cdr3_nt: TGTGCCAGTAGTATTTCTTGGGTCAAGAGAGGACAGGGGCAAGAGACCCAGTACTTC; cdr3_aa: CASSISWVKRGQGQETQYF
clone_size: .; j_call: TRBJ1-2; v_call: TRBV6-5; d_call: .; cdr3_nt: TGTGCCAGCAGTAAGGGCCGCGGGAAGGGCTACACCTTC; cdr3_aa: CASSKGRGKGYTF
clone_size: .; j_call: TRBJ2-7; v_call: TRBV9; d_call: TRBD1; cdr3_nt: TGTGCCAGCAGCGCCGGACAGGGGAGCTCCTACGAGCAGTACTTC; cdr3_aa: CASSAGQGSSYEQYF
clone_size: once; j_call: TRBJ2-7; v_call: TRBV5-5; d_call: .; cdr3_nt: TGTGCCAGCAGCTGGGGCCCCAGCTACGAGCAGTACTTC; cdr3_aa: CASSWGPSYEQYF
clone_size: .; j_call: TRBJ1-1; v_call: TRBV28; d_call: .; cdr3_nt: TGTGCCAGCAGTCTAGGGCAGGGCCCAGCTTTCTTT; cdr3_aa: CASSLGQGPAFF
clone_size: .; j_call: TRBJ1-6; v_call: TRBV28; d_call: TRBD1; cdr3_nt: TGTGCCAGCAGCCCCAGGACAGGGGTATATTCACCCCTCCACTTT; cdr3_aa: CASSPRTGVYSPLHF